This is a list of T cell receptor beta chains from one sample in a study of T-cell reconstitution after alpha-beta-depleted transplantation in children. Each CDR3 protein is one row after TCRdb ran MiXCR on the PCR reads. The sample gives just over 950,000 distinct CDR3 sequences, around 30% of which show up once; roughly 27% is in the top ten. Sequencing was performed on PBMCs, mostly from graft donor cells, taken 360 days after TCRalphabeta/CD19-depleted stem cell transplant. The origin of the receptors is a boy under two years old who had a stem cell transplant for SCID, so the T cells may come from the graft donor. Each CDR3 is given with its conserved first and last residue. Each record gives: J gene, CDR3 length, clone size, V gene, D gene, CDR3 protein, CDR3 DNA. D genes are given only for firm matches. The size entry is marked missing in some rows and otherwise reads once, few, many or a size class.

>TRBJ2-5|15|-|TRBV20-1|TRBD2
CSAITTSGGQETQYF
TGCAGTGCCATTACGACTAGCGGGGGACAAGAGACCCAGTACTTC
>TRBJ2-2|16|-|TRBV5-1|TRBD2
CASSLWTSGADGELFF
TGCGCCAGCAGCTTGTGGACTAGCGGGGCTGACGGGGAGCTGTTTTTT
>TRBJ2-2|16|few|TRBV6-1|-
CASSRAGPQGTGELFF
TGTGCCAGCAGCCGGGCCGGGCCCCAAGGAACCGGGGAGCTGTTTTTT
>TRBJ2-3|13|-|TRBV10-3|-
CAIGEGNTDTQYF
TGTGCCATCGGAGAGGGAAACACGGATACGCAGTATTTT
>TRBJ1-5|15|few|TRBV6-5|-
CASSYGGGESAPQHF
TGTGCCAGCAGTTACGGGGGAGGGGAATCAGCGCCCCAGCATTTT
>TRBJ1-2|12|few|TRBV15|TRBD1
CATSRQGAGYTF
TGTGCCACCAGCAGACAGGGGGCCGGCTACACCTTC
>TRBJ1-5|13|few|TRBV20-1|-
CSAREAFVQPQHF
TGCAGTGCTAGAGAGGCTTTTGTCCAGCCCCAGCATTTT
>TRBJ2-7|12|many|TRBV28|-
CASRDTTYEQYF
TGTGCCAGCCGGGACACTACCTACGAGCAGTACTTC
>TRBJ2-7|15|once|TRBV28|TRBD1
CATQIPGTGAHEQYF
TGTGCCACCCAAATTCCCGGGACAGGGGCCCACGAGCAGTACTTC
>TRBJ1-6|14|-|TRBV28|-
CASSWGRSNSPLHF
TGTGCCAGCAGTTGGGGACGGTCAAATTCACCCCTCCACTTT
>TRBJ2-1|13|-|TRBV7-3|-
CASSLSSINEQFF
TGTGCCAGCAGCTTAAGTTCCATCAATGAGCAGTTCTTC
>TRBJ1-3|15|few|TRBV12-3/TRBV12-4|-
CASSSDSRSGNTIYF
TGTGCCAGCAGTTCGGACAGCCGCTCTGGAAACACCATATATTTT
>TRBJ2-1|13|-|TRBV9|-
CASSVREGNEQFF
TGTGCCAGCAGCGTCCGGGAAGGCAATGAGCAGTTCTTC
>TRBJ1-1|16|-|TRBV5-6|-
CASSLLMALKHTEAFF
TGTGCCAGCAGCTTGTTGATGGCCCTAAAACACACTGAAGCTTTCTTT
>TRBJ2-7|16|-|TRBV3-1|TRBD1
CASSQEGQPAPYEQYF
TGTGCCAGCAGCCAAGAGGGACAGCCAGCTCCCTACGAGCAGTACTTC
>TRBJ2-1|17|few|TRBV4-1|TRBD2
CASSQVLAGGPRDEQFF
TGCGCCAGCAGCCAGGTACTAGCGGGGGGCCCGAGGGATGAGCAGTTCTTC
>TRBJ2-1|16|few|TRBV7-6|-
CASSLVKRDPYNEQFF
TGTGCCAGCAGCCTAGTGAAGAGGGACCCCTACAATGAGCAGTTCTTC
>TRBJ2-7|16|-|TRBV12-3/TRBV12-4|TRBD2
CASTGVERGGPYEQYF
TGTGCCAGCACGGGGGTCGAGCGGGGGGGCCCCTACGAGCAGTACTTC
>TRBJ2-7|13|few|TRBV20-1|-
CSARGGSGYEQYF
TGCAGTGCTAGAGGGGGCAGCGGCTACGAGCAGTACTTC
>TRBJ1-1|13|many|TRBV29-1|-
CSVVKGRGTEAFF
TGCAGCGTTGTCAAGGGACGGGGCACTGAAGCTTTCTTT
>TRBJ2-6|18|-|TRBV18|-
CASSPGSRAHSGANVLTF
TGTGCCAGCTCACCGGGGTCCAGGGCTCACTCTGGGGCCAACGTCCTGACTTTC
>TRBJ1-2|15|few|TRBV10-3|TRBD1
CAISEATGEPHGYTF
TGTGCCATCAGTGAGGCCACAGGGGAACCTCATGGCTACACCTTC
>TRBJ2-4|16|-|TRBV5-1|-
CASSLVDTPGGNIQYF
TGCGCCAGCAGCTTGGTGGACACCCCCGGCGGAAACATTCAGTACTTC
>TRBJ2-7|11|-|TRBV18|TRBD2
CASSPGEGQYF
TGTGCCAGCTCACCGGGGGAGGGACAGTACTTC
>TRBJ2-7|14|-|TRBV6-2/TRBV6-3|TRBD1
CASSYDRVKYEQYF
TGTGCCAGCAGTTACGACAGGGTGAAATACGAGCAGTACTTC
>TRBJ2-1|19|-|TRBV15|TRBD1
CATSRDPPPTGGNLREQFF
TGTGCCACCAGCAGAGATCCACCGCCGACAGGGGGAAATCTCCGTGAGCAGTTCTTC